One and the same sample provided the 9 T cell receptor beta chains below, sequenced in a study of OX40 agonist ivuxolimab in advanced cancers. The assay was immunoSEQ multiplex PCR, and TCRdb's table has in-frame clones only and misses some. The repertoire consists of approximately 60,000 clones, with around 90% occurring once and the leading ten covering roughly 11%. The material was CD4+ or CD8+ T cells sorted from blood, obtained in a trial of the OX40 agonist ivuxolimab. These receptors all come from an adult with an advanced solid tumor such as melanoma, head and neck, liver or kidney cancer.

V gene TRBV6-5 combines with J gene TRBJ2-7, with D hard to call. From germline, CDR1 is MNHEY and CDR2 SVGAGI. With 0 bases removed from V and 3 bases from J, the gap between germline ends came to 9 bases. The CDR3 runs 14 residues. DNA of the CDR3: TGTGCCAGCAGTTACTCGTTCCAGCGCTACGAGCAGTACTTC. Translation gives CASSYSFQRYEQYF.

The chain is built from TRBV28 and TRBJ2-6; D call uncertain. CDR1 is MDHEN and CDR2 is SYDVKM in the germline V gene. The germline V and J ends were trimmed by 1 base and 2 bases, with 6 bases remaining between them. The CDR3 loop spans 15 amino acids. The CDR3 coding sequence is TGTGCCAGCAGTTTATACAGCCCTGGGGCCAACGTCCTGACTTTC. This encodes CASSLYSPGANVLTF.

The chain carries TRBV19 and TRBJ1-2; D unclear. The V gene lost 5 bases and the J gene lost 4 bases, with 17 bases spanning the gap. Germline assignment: CDR1 LNHDA and CDR2 SQIVND (reference sequence). The CDR3 runs to 15 residues. The DNA of the CDR3 is TGTGCCAGTAGTTCTCTCCAAGAGATCCCCTATGGCTACACCTTC. Protein: CASSSLQEIPYGYTF.

This chain uses TRBV5-1 with TRBJ2-5; 11 bases are a match to TRBD2. The CDR3 sequence is 15 residues long. Germline V gives CDR1 SGHRS, CDR2 YFSETQ. V was pared by 3 bases and J by 2 bases, with 3 bases of the junction left unmatched. CDR3 region: CASSWGLAVQETQYF. The CDR3 DNA reads as TGCGCCAGCAGCTGGGGACTAGCGGTACAAGAGACCCAGTACTTC.

This chain connects TRBV5-1 to TRBJ1-6; D uncertain. CDR3 length: 12 amino acids. Deletions cut 7 bases from V and 7 bases from J, with 9 bases between. Germline assignment: CDR1 SGHRS and CDR2 YFSETQ. This CDR3 reads CASGLDNSPLHF. The CDR3 DNA is TGCGCCAGCGGGCTGGACAATTCACCCCTCCACTTT. The variable domain in full, completed from reference TRBV5-1 and TRBJ1-6, reads KAGVTQTPRYLIKTRGQQVTLSCSPISGHRSVSWYQQTPGQGLQFLFEYFSETQRNKGNFPGRFSGRQFSNSRSEMNVSTLELGDSALYLCASGLDNSPLHFGNGTRLTVT.

This chain links TRBV27 with TRBJ1-1; a possible D gene is TRBD1 (5 bases). V gave up 2 bases and J gave up 3 bases, with 13 bases separating them. CDR1 is MNHEY and CDR2 is SMNVEV in the germline V gene (reference sequence). The CDR3 is 15 residues long. The CDR3 sequence: CASSLGILGHTEAFF. The CDR3 DNA sequence: TGTGCCAGCAGTTTAGGAATATTGGGGCACACTGAAGCTTTCTTT.

The CDR3 sequence is CASSLSRGGYNEQFF. CDR3 bases: TGTGCCAGCAGTTTAAGCCGCGGGGGATACAATGAGCAGTTCTTC. The chain combines TRBV28 with TRBJ2-1, with 7 nucleotides matching TRBD2. Germline CDR1 MDHEN, CDR2 SYDVKM. Trimming removed 2 bases from V and 4 bases from J; junction bases left unmatched: 5. The CDR3 loop spans 15 amino acids.

V usage is TRBV9 and J usage is TRBJ1-2, with 7 bases that match TRBD1. Trimming removed 4 bases from V and 5 bases from J; junction bases left unmatched: 5. The CDR3 extends over 13 amino acids. The germline gives CDR1 SGDLS, CDR2 YYNGEE. The CDR3 sequence: CASSPGTAYGYTF. Written as DNA, the CDR3 is TGTGCCAGCAGCCCCGGGACAGCTTATGGCTACACCTTC.

The gene calls are TRBV11-2 and TRBJ1-3, with 8 bases fitting TRBD1. Germline-derived CDR1 and CDR2 are SGHAT and FQNNGV. The CDR3 has 12 amino acids. Trimming at V came to 5 bases and at J to 10 bases, leaving 4 bases not matched to a gene. DNA for the CDR3: TGTGCCAGCAGCGTAAACAGGGGGACCATATATTTT. Residues: CASSVNRGTIYF.